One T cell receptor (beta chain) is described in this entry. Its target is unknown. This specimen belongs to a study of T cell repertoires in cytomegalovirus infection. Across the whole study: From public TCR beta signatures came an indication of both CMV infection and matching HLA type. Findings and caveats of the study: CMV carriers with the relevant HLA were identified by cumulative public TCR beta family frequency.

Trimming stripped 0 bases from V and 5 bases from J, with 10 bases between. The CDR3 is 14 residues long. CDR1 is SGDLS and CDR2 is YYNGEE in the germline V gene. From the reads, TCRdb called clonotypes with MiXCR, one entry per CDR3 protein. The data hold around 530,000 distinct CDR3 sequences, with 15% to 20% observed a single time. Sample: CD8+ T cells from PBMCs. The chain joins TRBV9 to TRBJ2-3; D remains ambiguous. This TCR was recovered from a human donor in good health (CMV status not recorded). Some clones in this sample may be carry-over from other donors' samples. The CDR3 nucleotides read TGTGCCAGCAGCGTAGGACAAAGGGTAGATACGCAGTATTTT. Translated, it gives CASSVGQRVDTQYF.